A selection of T cell receptor beta chains follows, all from one sample in a study of blood T cells in healthy people across ages. In TCRdb, the 5' RACE reads were re-called with MiXCR into one record per CDR3 protein. The table has 650,000 or so distinct CDR3 sequences, 45% to 60% seen once; the top ten hold approximately 12%. The sequenced material came from blood. These receptors were taken from an elderly woman in good health. Each CDR3 is given with its conserved first and last residue. The D gene is left open where the match is weak. Clone size, where shown, is once, few, many, or a class for clones that have expanded.

D gene: TRBD2; J gene: TRBJ2-5; clone size: NA; V gene: TRBV29-1; CDR3 DNA: TGCAGCGTTGGGACGACGGTGCGGGGGGAGACCCAGTACTTC; CDR3 protein: CSVGTTVRGETQYF
D gene: NA; J gene: TRBJ2-1; clone size: NA; V gene: TRBV2; CDR3 DNA: TGTGCCAGCACATTGGAGTCCTACAATGAGCAGTTCTTC; CDR3 protein: CASTLESYNEQFF
D gene: TRBD1; J gene: TRBJ1-2; clone size: NA; V gene: TRBV30; CDR3 DNA: TGTGCCTTGTCCACAGGGGATGGCTACACCTTC; CDR3 protein: CALSTGDGYTF
D gene: NA; J gene: TRBJ2-3; clone size: NA; V gene: TRBV2; CDR3 DNA: TGTGCCAGCAGTGTACCTCCCCAATCTACGCAGTATTTT; CDR3 protein: CASSVPPQSTQYF
D gene: NA; J gene: TRBJ1-5; clone size: NA; V gene: TRBV11-1; CDR3 DNA: TGTGCCAGCAGCTTAACAGGCACGAGCAATCAGCCCCAGCATTTT; CDR3 protein: CASSLTGTSNQPQHF
D gene: TRBD1; J gene: TRBJ2-7; clone size: NA; V gene: TRBV27; CDR3 DNA: TGTGCCAGCAGTTTCCAAGGGACAGGGAATGAGCAGTACTTC; CDR3 protein: CASSFQGTGNEQYF
D gene: NA; J gene: TRBJ2-2; clone size: few; V gene: TRBV11-2; CDR3 DNA: TGTGCCAGCAGCTTAGGATACACGAACACCGGGGAGCTGTTTTTT; CDR3 protein: CASSLGYTNTGELFF
D gene: NA; J gene: TRBJ2-5; clone size: NA; V gene: TRBV20-1; CDR3 DNA: TGCAGTGCTAGAGTGTTTCCGGAGACCCAGTACTTC; CDR3 protein: CSARVFPETQYF
D gene: NA; J gene: TRBJ2-3; clone size: NA; V gene: TRBV20-1; CDR3 DNA: TGCAGTGCTACAGGGGGAGGGACAGATACGCAGTATTTT; CDR3 protein: CSATGGGTDTQYF
D gene: NA; J gene: TRBJ2-2; clone size: many; V gene: TRBV5-1; CDR3 DNA: TGCGCCAGCAGCTTGGTCGCCGGGGAGCTGTTTTTT; CDR3 protein: CASSLVAGELFF
D gene: NA; J gene: TRBJ2-3; clone size: many; V gene: TRBV7-9; CDR3 DNA: TGTGCCAGCAGTAGCATAACAGATACGCAGTATTTT; CDR3 protein: CASSSITDTQYF
D gene: TRBD2; J gene: TRBJ2-7; clone size: many; V gene: TRBV29-1; CDR3 DNA: TGCAGCACCGGGGGGGGACAAAGTACCTACGAGCAGTACTTC; CDR3 protein: CSTGGGQSTYEQYF
D gene: TRBD2; J gene: TRBJ2-1; clone size: NA; V gene: TRBV6-6; CDR3 DNA: TGTGCCAGCAGTTACTCTATAGCGGGGGGCAATGAGCAGTTCTTC; CDR3 protein: CASSYSIAGGNEQFF
D gene: NA; J gene: TRBJ2-7; clone size: many; V gene: TRBV5-1; CDR3 DNA: TGCGCCAGCAGCTCTGGACACGGAATCTACGAGCAGTACTTC; CDR3 protein: CASSSGHGIYEQYF
D gene: NA; J gene: TRBJ2-1; clone size: NA; V gene: TRBV5-1; CDR3 DNA: TGCGCCAGCAGCTTGGGTCTAGGGTGGGATGAGCAGTTCTTC; CDR3 protein: CASSLGLGWDEQFF
D gene: TRBD1; J gene: TRBJ2-3; clone size: NA; V gene: TRBV25-1; CDR3 DNA: TGTGCCAGCAGCCCTCACGGACAGGGGTACACAGATACGCAGTATTTT; CDR3 protein: CASSPHGQGYTDTQYF
D gene: TRBD1; J gene: TRBJ2-2; clone size: few; V gene: TRBV2; CDR3 DNA: TGTGCCAGCAGTCCGCAGGGGGCGCGCACCGGGGAGCTGTTTTTT; CDR3 protein: CASSPQGARTGELFF
D gene: NA; J gene: TRBJ2-1; clone size: NA; V gene: TRBV7-2; CDR3 DNA: TGTGCCAGCAGCCCGCACCAGGGTGCGGACAATGAGCAGTTCTTC; CDR3 protein: CASSPHQGADNEQFF
D gene: NA; J gene: TRBJ2-3; clone size: many; V gene: TRBV7-3; CDR3 DNA: TGTGCCAGCAGCCCCGGGAGCGGCGCAGATACGCAGTATTTT; CDR3 protein: CASSPGSGADTQYF
D gene: TRBD2; J gene: TRBJ2-3; clone size: NA; V gene: TRBV7-8; CDR3 DNA: TGTGCCAGCAGCTTAGAAGTAGCGGGAGGGGAGACTACTAGCACAGATACGCAGTATTTT; CDR3 protein: CASSLEVAGGETTSTDTQYF
D gene: NA; J gene: TRBJ2-3; clone size: many; V gene: TRBV13; CDR3 DNA: TGTGCCAGCAGCATCGGACGAGACACAGATACGCAGTATTTT; CDR3 protein: CASSIGRDTDTQYF
D gene: NA; J gene: TRBJ2-7; clone size: many; V gene: TRBV20-1; CDR3 DNA: TGCAGTGTTCCAGCGGGCGTGGAGCAGTACTTC; CDR3 protein: CSVPAGVEQYF
D gene: NA; J gene: TRBJ2-5; clone size: many; V gene: TRBV9; CDR3 DNA: TGTGCCAGCAGTGTGGAGGGAGGCCAAGAGACCCAGTACTTC; CDR3 protein: CASSVEGGQETQYF
D gene: TRBD2; J gene: TRBJ2-1; clone size: many; V gene: TRBV7-9; CDR3 DNA: TGTGCCAGCAGCTTAGCGCTAGCGGGCAATCGCAATGAGCAGTTCTTC; CDR3 protein: CASSLALAGNRNEQFF
D gene: NA; J gene: TRBJ2-2; clone size: NA; V gene: TRBV12-3/TRBV12-4; CDR3 DNA: TGTGCCAGCAGTTTAAGGGAAACCGGGGAGCTGTTTTTT; CDR3 protein: CASSLRETGELFF
D gene: NA; J gene: TRBJ2-3; clone size: many; V gene: TRBV7-8; CDR3 DNA: TGTGCCAGCAGCCCGGGACCTAACACAGATACGCAGTATTTT; CDR3 protein: CASSPGPNTDTQYF
D gene: NA; J gene: TRBJ2-7; clone size: NA; V gene: TRBV20-1; CDR3 DNA: TGCAGTGCTAGAAACAGGGAGAGGTACGAGCAGTACTTC; CDR3 protein: CSARNRERYEQYF
D gene: NA; J gene: TRBJ2-1; clone size: NA; V gene: TRBV5-3; CDR3 DNA: TGTGCCAGAAGCTTCATAACGTCTCCAATAGGGTACAATGAGCAGTTCTTC; CDR3 protein: CARSFITSPIGYNEQFF
D gene: NA; J gene: TRBJ2-4; clone size: NA; V gene: TRBV2; CDR3 DNA: TGTGCCTGTACAGGGAGCCTAAACATTCAGTACTTC; CDR3 protein: CACTGSLNIQYF
D gene: NA; J gene: TRBJ1-2; clone size: many; V gene: TRBV20-1; CDR3 DNA: TGCAGTGCTAATACCGGGGAGTATGGCTACACCTTC; CDR3 protein: CSANTGEYGYTF
D gene: NA; J gene: TRBJ1-4; clone size: NA; V gene: TRBV23-1; CDR3 DNA: TGCGCCAGCAGTCACTGTAATGAAAAACTGTTTTTT; CDR3 protein: CASSHCNEKLFF
D gene: NA; J gene: TRBJ1-5; clone size: many; V gene: TRBV28; CDR3 DNA: TGTGCCAGCCGTCGGGACTTCAATCAGCCCCAGCATTTT; CDR3 protein: CASRRDFNQPQHF
D gene: TRBD1; J gene: TRBJ1-6; clone size: NA; V gene: TRBV29-1; CDR3 DNA: TGCAGCGTTGGGGCAGGGGGGACAAATTCACCCCTCCACTTT; CDR3 protein: CSVGAGGTNSPLHF
D gene: NA; J gene: TRBJ1-2; clone size: once; V gene: TRBV5-1; CDR3 DNA: TGCGCCAGCAGCTTAGGACAGTTTCCCGCCTATGGCTACACCTTC; CDR3 protein: CASSLGQFPAYGYTF
D gene: NA; J gene: TRBJ1-2; clone size: NA; V gene: TRBV12-3/TRBV12-4; CDR3 DNA: TGTGCCAGCAGTCTGAGTACTAACTATGGCTACACCTTC; CDR3 protein: CASSLSTNYGYTF
D gene: NA; J gene: TRBJ2-3; clone size: NA; V gene: TRBV14; CDR3 DNA: TGTGCCAGCAGCCACCTGACGAGGAGCAGCACAGATACGCAGTATTTT; CDR3 protein: CASSHLTRSSTDTQYF
D gene: NA; J gene: TRBJ2-5; clone size: many; V gene: TRBV3-1; CDR3 DNA: TGTGCCAGCAGTGATGAGACCCAGTACTTC; CDR3 protein: CASSDETQYF
D gene: TRBD1; J gene: TRBJ1-5; clone size: many; V gene: TRBV7-2; CDR3 DNA: TGTGCCAGCAGCGGTGGGACAGGGAATATTCAGCCCCAGCATTTT; CDR3 protein: CASSGGTGNIQPQHF
D gene: TRBD1; J gene: TRBJ2-5; clone size: NA; V gene: TRBV30; CDR3 DNA: TGTGCCTGGAGTGTAGGGACAGGAGAGACCCAGTACTTC; CDR3 protein: CAWSVGTGETQYF
D gene: NA; J gene: TRBJ1-3; clone size: NA; V gene: TRBV5-1; CDR3 DNA: TGCGCCAGCAGCTTGGAAGCCCAGAGCTCTGGAAACACCATATATTTT; CDR3 protein: CASSLEAQSSGNTIYF
D gene: TRBD2; J gene: TRBJ2-3; clone size: NA; V gene: TRBV3-1; CDR3 DNA: TGTGCCAGCAGCCCGGCGGGAGCGGTAGATACGCAGTATTTT; CDR3 protein: CASSPAGAVDTQYF
D gene: TRBD1; J gene: TRBJ2-2; clone size: many; V gene: TRBV6-6; CDR3 DNA: TGTGCCAGCAGTTTTGGACAGGGGGCGAACACCGGGGAGCTGTTTTTT; CDR3 protein: CASSFGQGANTGELFF
D gene: NA; J gene: TRBJ2-7; clone size: many; V gene: TRBV28; CDR3 DNA: TGTGCCAGTCTCCAGGGTGGGTGGTACGAGCAGTACTTC; CDR3 protein: CASLQGGWYEQYF
D gene: TRBD2; J gene: TRBJ2-1; clone size: NA; V gene: TRBV5-1; CDR3 DNA: TGCGCCAGCAGCTCTGATAGCGGGAGCTTTAATGAGCAGTTCTTC; CDR3 protein: CASSSDSGSFNEQFF
D gene: NA; J gene: TRBJ1-2; clone size: NA; V gene: TRBV5-1; CDR3 DNA: TGCGCCAGCAGCTTGTCGGGGCTGCTAGGCTACACCTTC; CDR3 protein: CASSLSGLLGYTF
D gene: NA; J gene: TRBJ2-7; clone size: NA; V gene: TRBV11-2; CDR3 DNA: TGTGCCAGCAGCTTAAGTCAGGGCCTTTCCTACGAGCAGTACTTC; CDR3 protein: CASSLSQGLSYEQYF
D gene: NA; J gene: TRBJ2-4; clone size: NA; V gene: TRBV12-3/TRBV12-4; CDR3 DNA: TGTGCCAACAGTCGTGGGTCCGTAAACATTCAGTACTTC; CDR3 protein: CANSRGSVNIQYF
D gene: NA; J gene: TRBJ2-3; clone size: NA; V gene: TRBV2; CDR3 DNA: TGTGCCAGCAGTGAACAGAGCGGATTGAGGGGTACGCAGTATTTT; CDR3 protein: CASSEQSGLRGTQYF
D gene: TRBD2; J gene: TRBJ2-1; clone size: many; V gene: TRBV15; CDR3 DNA: TGTGCCACCAGCAGAGGGGCTAGCGGGGTCTACAATGAGCAGTTCTTC; CDR3 protein: CATSRGASGVYNEQFF
D gene: NA; J gene: TRBJ2-5; clone size: few; V gene: TRBV27; CDR3 DNA: TGTGCCAGCAGCTCCTTTCGTCAAGAGACCCAGTACTTC; CDR3 protein: CASSSFRQETQYF
D gene: NA; J gene: TRBJ1-1; clone size: many; V gene: TRBV6-5; CDR3 DNA: TGTGCCAGCCACCCTAAGGCCACTGAAGCTTTCTTT; CDR3 protein: CASHPKATEAFF
D gene: NA; J gene: TRBJ1-2; clone size: NA; V gene: TRBV6-5; CDR3 DNA: TGTGCCAGCAGTCCCGGGACCAGATATGGCTACACCTTC; CDR3 protein: CASSPGTRYGYTF
D gene: TRBD2; J gene: TRBJ2-5; clone size: NA; V gene: TRBV6-5; CDR3 DNA: TGTGCCAGCAGAAGGGGACCCAGCGGGGCAACAGAGACCCAGTACTTC; CDR3 protein: CASRRGPSGATETQYF
D gene: NA; J gene: TRBJ2-2; clone size: NA; V gene: TRBV4-2; CDR3 DNA: TGTGCCAGCAGCCAAGATTTAGCGGATAACACCGGGGAGCTGTTTTTT; CDR3 protein: CASSQDLADNTGELFF
D gene: TRBD2; J gene: TRBJ2-7; clone size: many; V gene: TRBV20-1; CDR3 DNA: TGCAGTGCTAGAGCCCTAGCGGGAGAACTCAACGAGCAGTACTTC; CDR3 protein: CSARALAGELNEQYF
D gene: NA; J gene: TRBJ2-3; clone size: NA; V gene: TRBV27; CDR3 DNA: TGTGCCAGCAGTCCGGGACGGAAGAGCACAGATACGCAGTATTTT; CDR3 protein: CASSPGRKSTDTQYF
D gene: NA; J gene: TRBJ2-1; clone size: NA; V gene: TRBV27; CDR3 DNA: TGTGCCAGCAGTTTAGAGCGGAGACCCTACGATGAGCAGTTCTTC; CDR3 protein: CASSLERRPYDEQFF
D gene: NA; J gene: TRBJ2-3; clone size: NA; V gene: TRBV12-3/TRBV12-4; CDR3 DNA: TGTGCCAGCACGGAGGGTAGCTCCCGCGCAGATGCGCAGTATTTT; CDR3 protein: CASTEGSSRADAQYF
D gene: NA; J gene: TRBJ1-1; clone size: NA; V gene: TRBV20-1; CDR3 DNA: TGCAGTGCTAGTGGTGGGGGGACGGGCCAGCGCGCTGAAGCTTTCTTT; CDR3 protein: CSASGGGTGQRAEAFF